These 14 T cell receptor beta chains share one sample of origin, sequenced in a study of beta chain bispecific antibodies for T cell cancers. TCRdb passed the 5' RACE reads through MiXCR, listing each CDR3 protein once. The data hold 21,000 or so distinct CDR3 sequences, with under 3% observed a single time. Study results and caveats: The leukemia cells, rather than normal T cells, gave most of the targeted TRBV signal.

T cells were expanded from blood mononuclear cells for about three days with anti-CD3 OKT3 or CD3/CD28 beads. Antigens for these TCRs are unknown. Sequencing was performed on healthy donor T cells cultured with leukemia cells. These receptor sequences come from a human donor in good health. Some clones in this sample may be carry-over from other donors' samples.

This clonotype occurred a few times. The chain is built from TRBV27 and TRBJ1-5; D remains ambiguous. The CDR3 has 13 amino acids. V gave up 5 bases and J gave up 5 bases, with 10 bases separating them. In germline, CDR1 is MNHEY, CDR2 SMNVEV (reference sequence). In DNA, the CDR3 is TGTGCCAGCAGTCCTACATTGGATCAGCCCCAGCATTTT. Protein sequence: CASSPTLDQPQHF.

In its sample, this clonotype was seen many times. The chain links TRBV6-5 to TRBJ2-7; D ambiguous. Trimming pared 2 bases from V and 1 base from J, leaving 12 bases between. Germline loops: CDR1 MNHEY, CDR2 SVGAGI. The CDR3 has 15 amino acids. This CDR3 reads CASSYQDGRSYEQYF. In DNA form, the CDR3 reads TGTGCCAGCAGTTACCAGGACGGCAGATCCTACGAGCAGTACTTC.

The V and J genes are TRBV6-5 and TRBJ2-4; D remains ambiguous. Germline values: CDR1 MNHEY, CDR2 SVGAGI. The CDR3 loop spans 14 amino acids. V dropped 4 bases and J dropped 0 bases, with 7 bases sitting between them. The CDR3 sequence: CASSSLLAKNIQYF. DNA for the CDR3: TGTGCCAGCAGTTCCCTACTAGCCAAAAACATTCAGTACTTC.

This clonotype was seen once. This may stem from a read error, because a much larger clone lies one nucleotide away. The CDR3 does not close with the conserved phenylalanine or tryptophan, likely indicating a read error. This chain joins TRBV28 and TRBJ2-7; perhaps TRBD1 as D (5 bases). This CDR3 has 13 residues. V gave up 1 base and J gave up 6 bases, with 10 bases separating them. Germline V gives CDR1 MDHEN, CDR2 SYDVKM. CDR3 protein: CASSLSGQVEQYS. Here the CDR3 DNA reads TGTGCCAGCAGTTTATCAGGACAAGTCGAGCAGTACTCC.

This clonotype has ten or more counts. The chain carries TRBV27 and TRBJ1-1, with 11 positions matching TRBD1. Germline trimming cut 8 bases from V and 4 bases from J; bases unmatched to any gene: 9. This CDR3 comprises 15 residues. From germline, CDR1 is MNHEY and CDR2 SMNVEV (reference sequence). CDR3 region: CASGTGTGGVTEAFF. The CDR3 DNA reads as TGTGCCAGCGGAACCGGGACAGGGGGGGTCACTGAAGCTTTCTTT.

At least ten counts were recorded for this clonotype. The chain is built from TRBV20-1 and TRBJ2-1; D remains unclear. Deletions cut 2 bases from V and 14 bases from J, with 19 bases between. CDR1 is DFQATT and CDR2 is SNEGSKA in the germline V gene (reference sequence). The CDR3 totals 13 residues. CDR3 protein: CSARSYRGAMEFF. The CDR3 nucleotides are TGCAGTGCTAGATCATATCGCGGAGCGATGGAGTTCTTC.

In this sample, this clonotype turned up many times. This chain uses TRBV12-3 or TRBV12-4 with TRBJ2-5; D is uncertain. The V and J ends lost 1 base and 1 base respectively, with 13 bases between them. CDR3 length equals 16 residues. Here the CDR3 reads CASSLGRSHRQETQYF. The CDR3 DNA sequence: TGTGCCAGCAGTTTAGGTCGGTCCCACCGCCAAGAGACCCAGTACTTC.

Ten or more counts support this clonotype. This chain joins TRBV10-3 and TRBJ2-7; TRBD2 agrees at 8 bases. Germline values: CDR1 ENHRY, CDR2 SYGVKD. The ends lost 6 bases at V and 2 bases at J; junction bases unmatched: 6. The CDR3 extends over 14 amino acids. The CDR3 loop is CAISAAGETYEQYF. DNA for the CDR3: TGTGCCATCAGCGCAGCGGGGGAGACCTACGAGCAGTACTTC.

This clonotype was seen ten or more times. As DNA, the CDR3 is TGTGCCAGCAGTTTCCTTGGATCGGGTACGCAGTATTTT. Encoded protein: CASSFLGSGTQYF. The V call is TRBV27, the J call TRBJ2-3, with unresolved D. The V end lost 3 bases, the J end lost 8 bases, and 12 bases lay between the germline ends. Germline V CDR1 and CDR2: MNHEY, SMNVEV (reference sequence). This CDR3 has 13 amino acids.

This clonotype appeared many times. The J gene is TRBJ1-1, the V gene TRBV5-3; TRBD1 aligns across 8 bases. TRBV5-3 is flagged as an ORF with uncertain function. Losses at the gene ends were 4 bases for V and 3 bases for J; bases not matched to a gene: 8. The CDR3 loop spans 15 amino acids. CDR3: CARSINRGDHTEAFF. The CDR3, as DNA: TGTGCCAGAAGCATAAACAGGGGGGACCACACTGAAGCTTTCTTT.

This clonotype showed up many times. V and J are TRBV18 and TRBJ1-3; unclear D gene. The CDR3 totals 19 residues. V lost 2 bases, J lost 1 base, and 21 bases lay in between. CDR1 and CDR2 (germline): KGHSH, LQKENI. The CDR3 DNA follows: TGTGCCAGCTCACCAAGATCGCCAGAGCAAACTTCATCTGGAAACACCATATATTTT. Residues: CASSPRSPEQTSSGNTIYF.

This clonotype was counted between two and nine times. V usage is TRBV30 and J usage is TRBJ2-7; D unclear. The CDR3 extends over 14 amino acids. Trimming cost V 3 bases and J 0 bases, with 12 bases left between them. The germline V gene has CDR1 GTSNPN and CDR2 SVGIG (reference sequence). The CDR3 here is CAWRRWPSSYEQYF. The CDR3 DNA is TGTGCCTGGAGGCGGTGGCCCTCCTCCTACGAGCAGTACTTC.

This clonotype has more than one count but fewer than ten. The V and J genes are TRBV12-3 or TRBV12-4 and TRBJ1-4; possible D gene TRBD1, 5 bases. Trimming shortened V by 6 bases and J by 7 bases, and 12 bases separated the two germline ends. CDR3 size: 13 residues. The DNA for the CDR3 is TGTGCCAGCAGGTCCAACGGGGGTGAAAAACTGTTTTTT. Translation: CASRSNGGEKLFF.

This clonotype was seen many times. The genes are TRBV7-6 and TRBJ2-1, with D tentatively TRBD2 (5 bases). Germline CDR1 and CDR2: SGHVS and FNYEAQ. This CDR3 has 15 residues. V lost 7 bases and J lost 0, with 13 bases in between. The CDR3 DNA reads as TGTGCCAGCAACGACGGAGGTAGCTCCTACAATGAGCAGTTCTTC. Its protein product is CASNDGGSSYNEQFF.